This T cell receptor beta chain was recovered during a study of shared clonotypes between healthy human individuals. Study-level points and caveats: Clonotype sharing among donors, it was expected, would be affected by sequencing depth.

Looked up from germline, CDR1 is SSHAT and CDR2 is FNYEAQ (reference sequence). The CDR3 runs to 15 residues. On this clone: Its specificity is unknown. Germline and junction disagree at one end, which may indicate a read error.

There were no recent acute infections or vaccinations among the donors, who were healthy HIV-negative adults. Profiled with immunoSEQ multiplex PCR; TCRdb holds only in-frame clones, not every one. The sample gives about 1.5 million clones, around 97% of which show up once; approximately 1.2% is in the top ten. The sequence was obtained from a man aged 25-45 years in good health. This chain uses TRBV7-7 with TRBJ2-2; D is unclear. Sample: naive CD4+ T cells sorted from blood. Sample subset: CD45RA+ positively selected. The CDR3 region is CASSSRPVEAGELFF. The CDR3 DNA reads as TGTGCTAGCAGCTCTCGACCAGTCGAGGCCGGGGAGCTGTTTTTT.